The 26 T cell receptor beta chains reported below all come from one sample, sequenced in a study of cytomegalovirus exposure and HLA in healthy donors. Primers for the PCR totalled 60 Vbeta and 13 Jbeta. TCRdb keeps only in-frame clones here, not all; method: immunoSEQ multiplex PCR. The sample yields under 150,000 clones, about 80% seen once. Sequences were obtained from PBMCs. Every receptor here comes from a man aged 45 to 65 in good health and CMV-seronegative.

The chain carries TRBV10-3 and TRBJ2-7; D is perhaps TRBD1 (5 bases). Germline V gene lookup returns CDR1 ENHRY and CDR2 SYGVKD. The CDR3 consists of 15 residues. Trimming left V 0 bases short and J 2 bases short, with 11 bases between. The CDR3 protein is CAISESGQGPYEQYF. For the CDR3, the DNA is TGTGCCATCAGTGAGTCGGGGCAGGGCCCCTACGAGCAGTACTTC.

The CDR3 loop is CASGNDQETQYF. The CDR3 DNA sequence: TGTGCCAGCGGCAACGACCAAGAGACCCAGTACTTC. The chain couples TRBV2 to TRBJ2-5; D remains unclear. V was shortened by 8 bases and J by 0 bases, with 7 bases between the two germline ends. The CDR3 contains 12 residues. Per the germline V gene, CDR1 is SNHLY and CDR2 is FYNNEI.

The CDR3 region has the DNA TGCGCCAGCAGCTTGGTCGGACAGACAGCCTACGAGCAGTACTTC. Translation: CASSLVGQTAYEQYF. V is TRBV5-1 and J is TRBJ2-7; possible D gene TRBD1, 6 bases. In germline, CDR1 is SGHRS, CDR2 YFSETQ. The V and J ends lost 0 bases and 2 bases respectively, with 12 bases between them. CDR3 length equals 15 residues.

This clone appeared a few times. The V and J genes are TRBV30 and TRBJ2-5; 7 nucleotides match TRBD2. V trimming: 0 bases; J trimming: 5 bases; junction bases outside the gene matches: 3. This CDR3 comprises 13 residues. Germline CDR1 GTSNPN, CDR2 SVGIG (reference sequence). The CDR3 region is CAWSVGGSETQYF. The CDR3 bases are TGTGCCTGGAGTGTAGGCGGGAGTGAGACCCAGTACTTC. The variable domain in full, with the rest retrieved from reference TRBV30 and TRBJ2-5, is SQTIHQWPATLVQPVGSPLSLECTVEGTSNPNLYWYRQAAGRGLQLLFYSVGIGQISSEVPQNLSASRPQDRQFILSSKKLLLSDSGFYLCAWSVGGSETQYFGPGTRLLVL.

The rearrangement uses TRBV2 and TRBJ1-1; maybe TRBD1 (6 bases). Deletions cut 7 bases from V and 1 base from J, with 16 bases between. Germline V lookup: CDR1 SNHLY, CDR2 FYNNEI. CDR3 length: 15 residues. CDR3 nucleotide sequence: TGTGCCAGCACCTTCCAGGCAGGGGCGAACACTGAAGCTTTCTTT. This codes for CASTFQAGANTEAFF.

The V gene is TRBV28, the J gene TRBJ2-7; the match to TRBD1 covers 11 bases. This CDR3 is 14 amino acids long. The ends lost 5 bases at V and 7 bases at J; junction bases unmatched: 7. Germline V gene lookup returns CDR1 MDHEN and CDR2 SYDVKM. The CDR3 DNA reads TGTGCCAGCAGTCACCCGGACAGGGGGCGAGAGCAGTACTTC. It codes for CASSHPDRGREQYF.

This rearrangement joins TRBV28 to TRBJ2-1, with D perhaps TRBD2 (6 bases). The CDR3 totals 16 residues. Germline lookup yields CDR1 MDHEN and CDR2 SYDVKM. V lost 7 bases to trimming and J lost 5 bases, with 21 bases between them. Written as DNA, the CDR3 is TGTGCCAGCACCTCAACTCGGGAGTCGATCCACAATGAGCAGTTCTTC. It yields the protein CASTSTRESIHNEQFF.

The gene calls are TRBV7-2 and TRBJ2-1, with a tentative D call TRBD2 (5 bases). Germline values: CDR1 SGHTA, CDR2 FQGNSA. This CDR3 is 16 amino acids long. Trimming pared 0 bases from V and 9 bases from J, leaving 18 bases between. The CDR3 protein is CASSLASFSAQSEQFF. The CDR3 region has the DNA TGTGCCAGCAGCTTAGCGAGTTTTAGCGCCCAAAGTGAGCAGTTCTTC.

The rearrangement links TRBV5-1 to TRBJ2-7; 7 positions agree with TRBD2. V dropped 0 bases and J dropped 3; count of bases not matched to a gene: 6. Germline-derived CDR1 and CDR2 are SGHRS and YFSETQ. CDR3 size: 15 residues. The CDR3 loop is CASSLVPGGGYEQYF. The CDR3 DNA sequence: TGCGCCAGCAGCTTGGTCCCGGGGGGAGGCTACGAGCAGTACTTC.

This rearrangement joins TRBV6-5 to TRBJ2-7, with D perhaps matching TRBD1 (6 bases). The germline V and J ends were trimmed by 6 bases and 6 bases, with 12 bases remaining between them. From germline, CDR1 is MNHEY and CDR2 SVGAGI. This CDR3 region has 12 residues. The CDR3 region is CASSRGSGEQYF. In DNA form, the CDR3 reads TGTGCCAGCAGCAGGGGATCCGGCGAGCAGTACTTC.

The chain is built from TRBV29-1 and TRBJ2-7, with TRBD2 identical over 7 bases. Germline V gives CDR1 SQVTM, CDR2 ANQGSEA. This CDR3 spans 15 amino acids. J was trimmed by 0 bases and V by 6 bases; bases with no gene match: 11. The CDR3 bases are TGCAGCGTATTCTCCACGGGGAGGGCCTCCTACGAGCAGTACTTC. Translated, it gives CSVFSTGRASYEQYF.

The chain combines TRBV18 with TRBJ2-5; D may be TRBD1 (5 bases). CDR3 size: 14 residues. The V gene lost 6 bases and the J gene lost 0 bases, with 11 bases spanning the gap. Germline assignment: CDR1 KGHSH and CDR2 LQKENI. The CDR3 region has the DNA TGTGCCAGCTCCGCGACAGCCAACCAAGAGACCCAGTACTTC. As protein: CASSATANQETQYF.

About this clone: Other DNA sequences of this sample code for an identical CDR3. The chain employs TRBV11-2 and TRBJ2-1, with TRBD2 identical over 9 bases. CDR3 length: 15 residues. J lost 4 bases, V lost 1 base, and 2 bases had no gene match. Germline V gives CDR1 SGHAT, CDR2 FQNNGV. CDR3 amino acids: CASSLGAGGYNEQFF. The DNA of the CDR3 is TGTGCCAGCAGCTTAGGCGCGGGGGGGTACAATGAGCAGTTCTTC.

The rearrangement joins TRBV19 to TRBJ2-5; tentative D call: TRBD1 (5 bases). V dropped 5 bases and J dropped 5 bases, with 12 bases sitting between them. The CDR3 covers 13 residues. CDR1 is LNHDA and CDR2 is SQIVND in the germline V gene (reference sequence). The CDR3 DNA follows: TGTGCCAGTAGTTCCCAGGGTAGCGAGACCCAGTACTTC. Translating it yields CASSSQGSETQYF.

V and J are TRBV14 and TRBJ2-1; no clear D gene. The CDR3 consists of 14 residues. CDR1 SGHDN and CDR2 FVKESK come from the germline V gene. Deletions cut 1 base from V and 4 bases from J, with 8 bases between. The CDR3 DNA follows: TGTGCCAGCAGCCAAGGACTTATTTACAATGAGCAGTTCTTC. It yields the protein CASSQGLIYNEQFF.

The gene calls are TRBV7-9 and TRBJ1-4; D unclear. Germline values: CDR1 SEHNR, CDR2 FQNEAQ (reference sequence). V was trimmed by 3 bases and J by 11 bases, leaving 7 bases between them. This CDR3 has 11 amino acids. CDR3 DNA: TGTGCCAGCAGCTTCGTAGAGAAACTGTTTTTT. It yields the protein CASSFVEKLFF.

The rearrangement uses TRBV7-2 and TRBJ1-3; D gene unclear. Germline V gene data show CDR1 as SGHTA and CDR2 as FQGNSA. V was clipped by 0 bases and J by 4 bases, with 10 bases between them. The CDR3 has 15 residues. CDR3 amino acids: CASSLARGGGNTIYF. DNA of the CDR3: TGTGCCAGCAGCTTAGCCCGAGGTGGAGGAAACACCATATATTTT.

The chain has TRBV7-2 and TRBJ2-1; 12 nucleotides line up with TRBD2. V was pared by 5 bases and J by 2 bases, with 10 bases of the junction left unmatched. This CDR3 spans 18 amino acids. Germline CDR1 is SGHTA and CDR2 is FQGNSA. This CDR3 is CASSLGLAGGRAYNEQFF. CDR3 DNA: TGTGCCAGCAGCCTGGGGCTAGCGGGAGGGCGAGCCTACAATGAGCAGTTCTTC.

The chain couples TRBV18 to TRBJ2-2; D is ambiguous. Trimming stripped 5 bases from V and 6 bases from J, with 10 bases between. The CDR3 runs 13 residues. Germline CDR1 KGHSH, CDR2 LQKENI. This chain's CDR3 is CASSELVAGELFF. The CDR3 coding sequence is TGTGCCAGCTCAGAGTTGGTGGCCGGGGAGCTGTTTTTT.

The J gene is TRBJ2-5, the V gene TRBV7-2; 11 bases align to TRBD2. The CDR3 length is 14 residues. From germline, CDR1 is SGHTA and CDR2 FQGNSA. V gave up 3 bases and J gave up 3 bases; unmatched junction bases: 0. The CDR3 is CASSLGLAEETQYF. The CDR3 coding sequence is TGTGCCAGCAGCTTGGGACTAGCGGAAGAGACCCAGTACTTC.

V usage is TRBV25-1 and J usage is TRBJ2-1; possibly TRBD2 for D (5 bases). There are 15 residues in the CDR3. V lost 6 bases, J lost 2 bases, and 14 bases lay in between. CDR1 is MGHDK and CDR2 is SYGVNS in the germline V gene. CDR3 protein: CASSGTSFPYNEQFF. The DNA of the CDR3 is TGTGCCAGCAGCGGAACTAGTTTCCCCTACAATGAGCAGTTCTTC.

This clone was counted between two and nine times. This chain links TRBV28 with TRBJ1-1; D might be TRBD1 (5 bases). The germline V gene has CDR1 MDHEN and CDR2 SYDVKM. This CDR3 contains 15 residues. V was trimmed by 5 bases and J by 2 bases, leaving 15 bases between them. The DNA of the CDR3 is TGTGCCAGCAGTCCCCAGGGAGGTTATAACACTGAAGCTTTCTTT. Its translation: CASSPQGGYNTEAFF.

The chain recombines TRBV7-2 with TRBJ2-2; 11 bases map to TRBD1. V lost 8 bases and J lost 4; bases outside the gene matches: 3. The CDR3 has 14 amino acids. The germline V gene encodes CDR1 SGHTA and CDR2 FQGNSA. The CDR3 DNA is TGTGCCAGCGCAGGGACAGGGGGCACCGGGGAGCTGTTTTTT. This translates into CASAGTGGTGELFF.

The chain has TRBV7-8 and TRBJ2-1; TRBD1 might be the D (7 bases). Trimming stripped 5 bases from V and 5 bases from J, with 13 bases between. There are 14 residues in the CDR3. CDR1 SGHVS and CDR2 FQNEAQ come from the germline V gene. The CDR3 nucleotides are TGTGCCAGCAGCGTTAGCGGACAGGACAATGAGCAGTTCTTC. It is translated as CASSVSGQDNEQFF.

This clone came up a few times. The chain employs TRBV5-1 and TRBJ2-2; D is perhaps TRBD1 (6 bases). The germline V and J ends were trimmed by 3 bases and 5 bases, with 11 bases remaining between them. CDR3 length equals 14 residues. CDR1 SGHRS and CDR2 YFSETQ come from the germline V gene. The CDR3 protein is CASSYSGETGELFF. The CDR3 DNA reads TGCGCCAGCAGCTACTCAGGGGAGACCGGGGAGCTGTTTTTT.

This clone has only a few counts. This sequence joins TRBV6-1 and TRBJ2-7; 7 bases agree with TRBD1. V lost 6 bases and J lost 3; bases outside the gene matches: 5. Germline-derived CDR1 and CDR2 are MNHNS and SASEGT. The CDR3 spans 13 residues. The CDR3 coding sequence is TGTGCCAGCAGCAGACAGGGCCGCTACGAGCAGTACTTC. Protein: CASSRQGRYEQYF.